This T cell receptor (beta chain) was sequenced during a study of T-cell memory formation after mild COVID-19. On the study more broadly: Each donor largely had its own TCR clusters. Study-level points and caveats: Whereas later expanders leaned CD4+, clones contracting day 15 to 85 showed a balanced CD4/CD8 makeup. Nothing confirmed that second-wave clones peaking on day 37 were specific for SARS-CoV-2.

A few counts support this clonotype. Its antigen remains unidentified. The germline V gene encodes CDR1 KGHSH and CDR2 LQKENI. CDR3 size: 15 residues. V was cut by 0 bases and J by 5 bases, with 13 bases left in between. MiXCR, applied by TCRdb to the 5' RACE reads, yields one record per CDR3 protein. The sample has 120,000 or so distinct CDR3 sequences, about 17% seen once. The source is a man younger than 35 who had mild COVID-19 (a few samples of this study predate the infection). Cell type and time point are not known. The sample was PBMCs or a T cell subset sorted from them (not recorded which). The chain joins TRBV18 to TRBJ2-5; D may be TRBD2 (6 bases). The CDR3 sequence: CASSPPGFGGETQYF. The CDR3 DNA reads TGTGCCAGCTCACCACCGGGGTTTGGAGGGGAGACCCAGTACTTC.